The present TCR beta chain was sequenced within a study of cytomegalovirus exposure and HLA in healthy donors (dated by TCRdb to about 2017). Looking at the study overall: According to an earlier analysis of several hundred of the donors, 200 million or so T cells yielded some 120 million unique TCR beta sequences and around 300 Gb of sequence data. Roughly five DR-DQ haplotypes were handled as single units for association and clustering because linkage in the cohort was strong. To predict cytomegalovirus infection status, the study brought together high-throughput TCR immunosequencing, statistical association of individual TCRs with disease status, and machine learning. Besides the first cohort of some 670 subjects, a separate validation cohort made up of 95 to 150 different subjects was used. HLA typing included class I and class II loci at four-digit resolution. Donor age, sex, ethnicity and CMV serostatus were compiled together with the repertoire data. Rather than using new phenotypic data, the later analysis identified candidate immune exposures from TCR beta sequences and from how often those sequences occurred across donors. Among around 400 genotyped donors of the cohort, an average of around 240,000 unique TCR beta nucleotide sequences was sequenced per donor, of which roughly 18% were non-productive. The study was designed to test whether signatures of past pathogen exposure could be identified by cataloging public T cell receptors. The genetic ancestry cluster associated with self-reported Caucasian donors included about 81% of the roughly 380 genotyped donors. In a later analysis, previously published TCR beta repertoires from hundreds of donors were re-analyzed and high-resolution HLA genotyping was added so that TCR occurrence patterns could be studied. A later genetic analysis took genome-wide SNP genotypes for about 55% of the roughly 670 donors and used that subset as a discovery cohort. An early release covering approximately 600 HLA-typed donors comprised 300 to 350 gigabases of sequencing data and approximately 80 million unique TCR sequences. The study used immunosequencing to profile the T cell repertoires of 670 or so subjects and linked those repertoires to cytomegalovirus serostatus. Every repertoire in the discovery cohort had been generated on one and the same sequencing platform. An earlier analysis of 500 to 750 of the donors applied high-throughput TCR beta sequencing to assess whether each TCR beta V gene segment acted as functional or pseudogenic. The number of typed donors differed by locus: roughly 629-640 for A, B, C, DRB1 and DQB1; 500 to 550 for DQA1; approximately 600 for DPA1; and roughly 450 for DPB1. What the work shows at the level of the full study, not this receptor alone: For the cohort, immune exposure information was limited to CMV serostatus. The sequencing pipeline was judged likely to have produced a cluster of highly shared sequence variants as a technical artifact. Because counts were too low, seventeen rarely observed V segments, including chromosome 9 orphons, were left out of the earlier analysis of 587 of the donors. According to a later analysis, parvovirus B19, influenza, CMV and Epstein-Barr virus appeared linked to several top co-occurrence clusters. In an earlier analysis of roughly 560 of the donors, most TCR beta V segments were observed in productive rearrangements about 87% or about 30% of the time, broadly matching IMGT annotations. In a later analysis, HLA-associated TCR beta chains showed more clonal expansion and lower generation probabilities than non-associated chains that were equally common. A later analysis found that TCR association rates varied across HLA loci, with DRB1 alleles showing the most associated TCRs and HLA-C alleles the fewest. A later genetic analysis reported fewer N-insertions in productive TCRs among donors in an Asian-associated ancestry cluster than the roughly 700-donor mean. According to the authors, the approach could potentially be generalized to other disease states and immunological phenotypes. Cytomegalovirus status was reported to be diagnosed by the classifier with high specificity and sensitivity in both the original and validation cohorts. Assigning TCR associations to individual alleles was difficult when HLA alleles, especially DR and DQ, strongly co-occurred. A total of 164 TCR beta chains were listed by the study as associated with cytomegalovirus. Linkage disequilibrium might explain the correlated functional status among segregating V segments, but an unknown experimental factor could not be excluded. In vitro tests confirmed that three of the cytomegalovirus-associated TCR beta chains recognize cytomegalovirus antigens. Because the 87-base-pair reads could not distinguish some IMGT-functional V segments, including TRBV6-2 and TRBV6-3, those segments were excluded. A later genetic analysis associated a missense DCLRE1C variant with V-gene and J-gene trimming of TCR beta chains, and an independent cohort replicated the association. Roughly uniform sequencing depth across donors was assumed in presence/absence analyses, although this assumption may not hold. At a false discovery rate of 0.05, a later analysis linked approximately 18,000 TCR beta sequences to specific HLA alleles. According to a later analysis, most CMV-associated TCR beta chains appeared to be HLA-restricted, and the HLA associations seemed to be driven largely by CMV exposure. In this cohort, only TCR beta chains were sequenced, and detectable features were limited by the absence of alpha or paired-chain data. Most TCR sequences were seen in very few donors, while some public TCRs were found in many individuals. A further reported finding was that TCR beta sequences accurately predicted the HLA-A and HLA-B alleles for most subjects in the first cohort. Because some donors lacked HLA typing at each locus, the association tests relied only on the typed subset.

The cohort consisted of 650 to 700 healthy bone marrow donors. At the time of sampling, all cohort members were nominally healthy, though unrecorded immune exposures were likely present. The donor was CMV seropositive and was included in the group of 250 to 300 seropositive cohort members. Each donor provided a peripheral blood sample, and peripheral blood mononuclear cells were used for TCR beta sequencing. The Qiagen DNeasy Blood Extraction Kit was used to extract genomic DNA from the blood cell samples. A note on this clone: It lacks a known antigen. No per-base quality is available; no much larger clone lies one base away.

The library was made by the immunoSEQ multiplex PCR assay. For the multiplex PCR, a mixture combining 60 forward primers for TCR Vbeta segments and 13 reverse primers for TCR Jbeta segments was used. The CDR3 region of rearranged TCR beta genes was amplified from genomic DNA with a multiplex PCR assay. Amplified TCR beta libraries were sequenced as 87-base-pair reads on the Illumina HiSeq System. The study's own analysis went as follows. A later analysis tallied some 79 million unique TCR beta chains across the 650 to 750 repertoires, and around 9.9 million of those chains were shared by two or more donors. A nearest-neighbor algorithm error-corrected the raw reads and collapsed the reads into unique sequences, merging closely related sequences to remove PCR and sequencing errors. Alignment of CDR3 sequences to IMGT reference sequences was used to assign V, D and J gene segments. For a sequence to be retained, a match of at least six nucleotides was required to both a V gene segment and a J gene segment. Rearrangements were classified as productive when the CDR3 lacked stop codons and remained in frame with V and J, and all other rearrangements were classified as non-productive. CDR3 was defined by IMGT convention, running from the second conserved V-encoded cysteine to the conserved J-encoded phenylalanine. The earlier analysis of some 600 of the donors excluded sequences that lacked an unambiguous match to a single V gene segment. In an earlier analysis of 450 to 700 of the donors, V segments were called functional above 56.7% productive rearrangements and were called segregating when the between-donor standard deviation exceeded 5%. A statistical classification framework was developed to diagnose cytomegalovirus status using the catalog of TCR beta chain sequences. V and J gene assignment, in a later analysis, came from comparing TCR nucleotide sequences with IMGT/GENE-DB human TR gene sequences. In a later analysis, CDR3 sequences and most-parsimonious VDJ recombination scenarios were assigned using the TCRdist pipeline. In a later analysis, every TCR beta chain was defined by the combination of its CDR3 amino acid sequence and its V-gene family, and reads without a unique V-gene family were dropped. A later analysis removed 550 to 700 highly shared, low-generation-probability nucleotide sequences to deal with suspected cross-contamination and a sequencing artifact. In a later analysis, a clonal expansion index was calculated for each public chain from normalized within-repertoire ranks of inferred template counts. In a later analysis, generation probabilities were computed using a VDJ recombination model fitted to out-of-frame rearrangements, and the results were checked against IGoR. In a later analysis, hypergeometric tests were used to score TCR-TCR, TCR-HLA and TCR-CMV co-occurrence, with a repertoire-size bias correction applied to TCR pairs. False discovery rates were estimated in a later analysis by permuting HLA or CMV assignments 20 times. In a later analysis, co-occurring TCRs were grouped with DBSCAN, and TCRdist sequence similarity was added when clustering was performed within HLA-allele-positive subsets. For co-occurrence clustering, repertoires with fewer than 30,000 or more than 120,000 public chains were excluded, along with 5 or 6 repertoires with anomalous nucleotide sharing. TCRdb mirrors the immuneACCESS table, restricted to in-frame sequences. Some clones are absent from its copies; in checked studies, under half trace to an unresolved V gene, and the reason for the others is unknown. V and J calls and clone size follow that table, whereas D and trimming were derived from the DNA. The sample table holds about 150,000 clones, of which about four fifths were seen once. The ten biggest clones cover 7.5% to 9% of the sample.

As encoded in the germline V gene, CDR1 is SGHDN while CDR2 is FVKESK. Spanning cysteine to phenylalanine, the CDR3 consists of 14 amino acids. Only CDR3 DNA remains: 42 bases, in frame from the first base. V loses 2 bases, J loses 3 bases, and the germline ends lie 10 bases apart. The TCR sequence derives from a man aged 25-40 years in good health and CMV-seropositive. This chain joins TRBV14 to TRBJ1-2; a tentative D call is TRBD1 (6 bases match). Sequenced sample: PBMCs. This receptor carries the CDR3 CASSQQGSYYGYTF. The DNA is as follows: TGTGCCAGCAGCCAACAGGGGTCATACTATGGCTACACCTTC. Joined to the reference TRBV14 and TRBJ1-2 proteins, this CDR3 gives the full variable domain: EAGVTQFPSHSVIEKGQTVTLRCDPISGHDNLYWYRRVMGKEIKFLLHFVKESKQDESGMPNNRFLAERTGGTYSTLKVQPAELEDSGVYFCASSQQGSYYGYTFGSGTRLTVV.